Listed below are T cell receptor beta chains from one sample, sequenced in a study of blood T cell repertoires in COVID-19. This table comes from immunoSEQ multiplex PCR, and its TCRdb copy is limited to in-frame clones, with some not included. The sample includes approximately 100,000 clones, 70% to 90% of them seen just once. The sequenced sample was peripheral blood. The receptors here all came from a human donor in a cohort sampled during active COVID-19. The CDR3 runs from the conserved cysteine through the conserved F or W. The D gene is left open where the match is weak. The size field is filled for only some rows; it gives once, few, many or a size class.

clone_size	j_call	cdr3_length	v_call	d_call	cdr3_aa	cdr3_nt
-	TRBJ2-3	15	TRBV5-1	TRBD2	CASSRSSGGADTQYF	TGCGCCAGCAGCAGAAGTAGCGGGGGGGCAGATACGCAGTATTTT
few	TRBJ2-1	15	TRBV5-4	TRBD2	CASSLDRGDYNEQFF	TGTGCCAGCAGCTTGGATCGGGGGGACTACAATGAGCAGTTCTTC
-	TRBJ2-5	17	TRBV6-2/TRBV6-3	TRBD2	CASSYGGLAGGSETQYF	TGTGCCAGCAGTTACGGGGGACTAGCGGGAGGGTCAGAGACCCAGTACTTC
-	TRBJ2-7	13	TRBV10-1	TRBD2	CASTRTSSYEQYF	TGCGCCAGCACTAGGACTAGTTCCTACGAGCAGTACTTC
-	TRBJ1-1	14	TRBV19	TRBD1	CASSRDRELTEAFF	TGTGCCAGTAGTCGCGACAGGGAGCTAACTGAAGCTTTCTTT
-	TRBJ2-1	14	TRBV12-5	TRBD1	CASGLIQGVNEQFF	TGTGCTAGTGGTTTGATACAGGGGGTGAATGAGCAGTTCTTC
-	TRBJ1-2	15	TRBV4-3	TRBD1	CASSRTGASNYGYTF	TGCGCCAGCAGCCGAACAGGGGCCTCCAACTATGGCTACACCTTC
-	TRBJ2-2	14	TRBV15	-	CATSRDLRTGELFF	TGTGCCACCAGCAGAGATCTCAGAACCGGGGAGCTGTTTTTT
-	TRBJ2-3	12	TRBV4-1	TRBD1	CASSPSGGTQYF	TGCGCCAGCAGCCCCTCAGGGGGTACGCAGTATTTT
-	TRBJ1-6	14	TRBV19	-	CASSRDRTNSPLHF	TGTGCCAGTAGCAGAGACAGGACCAATTCACCCCTCCACTTT
-	TRBJ1-1	15	TRBV5-1	-	CASSPTGQTNTEAFF	TGCGCCAGCAGCCCGACAGGACAGACGAACACTGAAGCTTTCTTT
-	TRBJ1-4	13	TRBV2	-	CASSELRTGKLFF	TGTGCCAGCAGTGAGCTGAGGACGGGGAAACTGTTTTTT
-	TRBJ2-5	12	TRBV6-5	-	CASSYSRETQYF	TGTGCCAGCAGTTACTCGAGGGAGACCCAGTACTTC
-	TRBJ2-3	14	TRBV28	-	CASSAPSGTDTQYF	TGTGCCAGCAGTGCCCCAAGCGGCACAGATACGCAGTATTTT
-	TRBJ1-1	13	TRBV5-1	-	CASSWGQNTEAFF	TGCGCCAGCAGCTGGGGACAGAACACTGAAGCTTTCTTT
once	TRBJ1-6	16	TRBV4-3	TRBD1	CASSQDLGQGDSPLHF	TGCGCCAGCAGCCAAGATCTTGGACAGGGGGATTCACCCCTCCACTTT
-	TRBJ1-1	15	TRBV7-9	-	CASSMESGQNTEAFF	TGTGCCAGCAGCATGGAGTCGGGACAGAACACTGAAGCTTTCTTT
-	TRBJ1-6	13	TRBV30	-	CACPGQGFSPLHF	TGTGCCTGCCCGGGCCAGGGATTTTCACCCCTCCACTTT
-	TRBJ1-2	12	TRBV6-5	-	CASSKTAYGYTF	TGTGCCAGCTCCAAGACAGCCTATGGCTACACCTTC
-	TRBJ2-7	16	TRBV6-2/TRBV6-3	TRBD2	CASSYSSGREAYEQYF	TGTGCCAGCAGTTACTCTAGCGGGAGGGAGGCCTACGAGCAGTACTTC
-	TRBJ2-1	15	TRBV6-2/TRBV6-3	TRBD2	CASSYSGGKWNEQFF	TGTGCCAGCAGTTACTCGGGGGGGAAGTGGAATGAGCAGTTCTTC
-	TRBJ2-3	14	TRBV27	-	CASSGPRLADTQYF	TGTGCCAGCAGTGGGCCTCGGTTAGCAGATACGCAGTATTTT
few	TRBJ2-1	16	TRBV15	-	CATSRVGTPRNNEQFF	TGTGCCACCAGCAGAGTCGGGACACCAAGAAACAATGAGCAGTTCTTC
-	TRBJ2-2	19	TRBV11-2	TRBD2	CASSSAGLAGVPNTGELFF	TGTGCCAGCAGCTCCGCCGGACTAGCGGGAGTGCCCAACACCGGGGAGCTGTTTTTT
-	TRBJ2-1	15	TRBV4-1	TRBD2	CASSQLGLRYNEQFF	TGCGCCAGCAGCCAATTGGGACTAAGATACAATGAGCAGTTCTTC
-	TRBJ2-3	13	TRBV7-2	-	CASSPTITDTQYF	TGTGCCAGCAGCCCTACTATCACAGATACGCAGTATTTT
-	TRBJ2-3	16	TRBV7-2	TRBD1	CASSPRTGGGTDTQYF	TGTGCCAGCAGCCCCAGGACAGGGGGAGGCACAGATACGCAGTATTTT
-	TRBJ1-1	13	TRBV5-1	-	CASRDFVDTEAFF	TGCGCCAGTCGGGATTTTGTAGACACTGAAGCTTTCTTT
-	TRBJ2-3	18	TRBV27	TRBD2	CASSFQGLAGVYTDTQYF	TGTGCCAGCAGTTTTCAAGGACTAGCGGGGGTCTACACAGATACGCAGTATTTT
-	TRBJ2-3	16	TRBV5-1	TRBD2	CASSPPTSGDTDTQYF	TGCGCCAGCAGCCCCCCGACTAGCGGAGACACAGATACGCAGTATTTT
-	TRBJ2-7	17	TRBV10-2	-	CASSELWRDKPDDEQYF	TGCGCCAGCAGTGAGCTGTGGAGGGATAAGCCCGATGACGAGCAGTACTTC
-	TRBJ2-1	15	TRBV11-2	-	CASSLEQSSYNEQFF	TGTGCCAGCAGCTTAGAACAGAGCTCCTACAATGAGCAGTTCTTC